These 18 T cell receptor beta chains originate from one sample sequenced in a study of TIL therapy for anti-PD-1-resistant metastatic lung cancer. Time point indicated: pre-treatment sample, taken before nivolumab and TIL therapy. This was the immunoSEQ v3 assay. Generated by immunoSEQ multiplex PCR, the TCRdb table keeps only in-frame clones and is missing some. Among some 37,000 clones listed, less than 75% were seen once. This specimen consisted of blood, obtained at baseline. Receptors were obtained from a person aged 30 to 80 with non-small cell lung cancer.

The rearrangement joins TRBV27 to TRBJ1-1; 8 bases are a match to TRBD1. The CDR3 totals 13 residues. Germline V lookup: CDR1 MNHEY, CDR2 SMNVEV (reference sequence). The ends lost 6 bases at V and 5 bases at J; junction bases unmatched: 5. In DNA, the CDR3 is TGTGCCAGCAGACAGGGGGTTGGGACTGAAGCTTTCTTT. Amino acid sequence: CASRQGVGTEAFF.

The chain is built from TRBV7-9 and TRBJ1-2, with 8 nucleotides matching TRBD1. The germline gives CDR1 SEHNR, CDR2 FQNEAQ (reference sequence). The CDR3 sequence is 15 residues long. V gave up 1 base and J gave up 6 bases; unmatched junction bases: 7. CDR3 amino acids: CASSLGQTGEDGYTF. The CDR3 nucleotides are TGTGCCAGCAGCTTAGGTCAGACAGGGGAAGATGGCTACACCTTC.

The rearrangement uses TRBV5-4 and TRBJ1-1; perhaps TRBD1 as D (5 bases). Germline CDR1 and CDR2: SGHNT and YYREEE (reference sequence). The CDR3 has 15 residues. Trimming stripped 0 bases from V and 4 bases from J, with 13 bases between. CDR3 sequence: CASSLETGRGTEAFF. The CDR3 nucleotides read TGTGCCAGCAGCTTGGAAACGGGGAGGGGCACTGAAGCTTTCTTT.

The CDR3 here is CASSLVGSGLPGTGELFF. Written as DNA, the CDR3 is TGTGCCAGCAGCTTAGTAGGGTCGGGACTCCCGGGCACCGGGGAGCTGTTTTTT. V usage is TRBV7-9 and J usage is TRBJ2-2; tentatively, D is TRBD2 (6 bases). Germline values: CDR1 SEHNR, CDR2 FQNEAQ (reference sequence). V lost 1 base, J lost 4 bases, and 19 bases lay in between. CDR3 length equals 18 residues.

V usage is TRBV27 and J usage is TRBJ1-1; D is perhaps TRBD1 (6 bases). V was shortened by 6 bases and J by 5 bases, with 16 bases between the two germline ends. Germline lookup yields CDR1 MNHEY and CDR2 SMNVEV (reference sequence). The CDR3 runs 14 residues. CDR3 loop: CASSRDTTLTEAFF. CDR3 in DNA: TGTGCCAGCAGCAGGGACACGACCCTTACTGAAGCTTTCTTT.

The chain combines TRBV4-3 with TRBJ2-7; 7 bases align to TRBD1. Trimming cost V 1 base and J 4 bases; bases outside gene matches: 7. CDR1 is LGHNA and CDR2 is YSLEER in the germline V gene. This CDR3 is 15 amino acids long. CDR3: CASSQVAQGPYEQYF. CDR3 nucleotides: TGCGCCAGCAGCCAAGTGGCACAGGGGCCATACGAGCAGTACTTC.

The genes are TRBV11-3 and TRBJ2-1; 10 bases agree with TRBD2. CDR1 and CDR2 (germline): SGHNT, YENEEA. With V trimmed by 6 bases and J by 12 bases, 8 bases remained unmatched. CDR3 length: 13 residues. The CDR3 region is CASSKREGLVQFF. CDR3 coding DNA: TGTGCCAGCAGTAAGCGGGAGGGCCTTGTGCAGTTCTTC.

The chain carries TRBV10-3 and TRBJ2-2; D may match TRBD1 or TRBD2 (6 bases each). Germline CDR1 reads ENHRY; CDR2 reads SYGVKD. Trimming stripped 6 bases from V and 8 bases from J, with 16 bases between. CDR3 size: 14 residues. CDR3 region: CAIRTRGPFGELFF. The CDR3 region has the DNA TGTGCCATCAGGACTCGGGGGCCTTTTGGGGAGCTGTTTTTT.

The V gene is TRBV5-3, the J gene TRBJ2-7, with TRBD2 matching over 7 bases. TRBV5-3 is an open reading frame whose function is uncertain. The V and J ends lost 3 bases and 4 bases, in that order; junction bases with no gene match: 19. The CDR3 spans 18 residues. The CDR3 region has the DNA TGTGCCAGAAGCTACCCCGGGACTAAACTACCTGAGGGATACGAGCAGTACTTC. It is translated as CARSYPGTKLPEGYEQYF.

This chain joins TRBV10-2 and TRBJ2-7; TRBD2 might be the D (6 bases). This CDR3 comprises 14 residues. The germline V gene has CDR1 WSHSY and CDR2 SAAADI. V was cut by 8 bases and J by 2 bases, with 16 bases left in between. In DNA form, the CDR3 reads TGCGCCAGCGAGGGGCGCGGGGATACCTACGAGCAGTACTTC. It translates to CASEGRGDTYEQYF.

The J gene is TRBJ2-1, the V gene TRBV29-1; tentative D call: TRBD1 (5 bases). V lost 2 bases and J lost 8, with 22 bases in between. The CDR3 loop spans 16 amino acids. Germline CDR1 is SQVTM and CDR2 is ANQGSEA. The CDR3 region is CSVEHRQPLISDEQFF. CDR3 coding DNA: TGCAGCGTTGAACACAGGCAGCCTTTGATATCCGATGAGCAGTTCTTC.

The chain links TRBV9 to TRBJ1-1, with TRBD1 as a possible D gene (5 bases). V was cut by 0 bases and J by 3 bases, with 9 bases left in between. This CDR3 is 14 amino acids long. Germline lookup yields CDR1 SGDLS and CDR2 YYNGEE. CDR3: CASSVAKGHTEAFF. In nucleotides, the CDR3 is TGTGCCAGCAGCGTAGCAAAGGGACACACTGAAGCTTTCTTT.

The rearrangement uses TRBV11-2 and TRBJ1-1; D gene uncertain. V dropped 5 bases and J dropped 2 bases, with 9 bases sitting between them. Germline CDR1 and CDR2: SGHAT and FQNNGV. CDR3 length: 13 amino acids. The CDR3 loop is CASSQPPNTEAFF. DNA of the CDR3: TGTGCCAGCAGCCAACCCCCCAACACTGAAGCTTTCTTT. The full variable domain, completed using reference TRBV11-2 and TRBJ1-1, is EAGVAQSPRYKIIEKRQSVAFWCNPISGHATLYWYQQILGQGPKLLIQFQNNGVVDDSQLPKDRFSAERLKGVDSTLKIQPAKLEDSAVYLCASSQPPNTEAFFGQGTRLTVV.

V is TRBV19 and J is TRBJ1-2; possibly TRBD1 for D (5 bases). This CDR3 has 13 residues. The germline CDR1 and CDR2 sequences are LNHDA and SQIVND (reference sequence). The germline V and J ends were trimmed by 0 bases and 8 bases, with 10 bases remaining between them. The CDR3: CASSIDLRGGYTF. CDR3 bases: TGTGCCAGTAGTATAGATCTTCGGGGCGGCTACACCTTC.

The V call is TRBV5-5, the J call TRBJ2-3, with no clear D. The CDR3 totals 13 residues. Germline V gene lookup returns CDR1 SGHKS and CDR2 YYEKEE (reference sequence). V gave up 3 bases and J gave up 6 bases, with 11 bases separating them. The CDR3 sequence is CASSSRVADTQYF. In DNA form, the CDR3 reads TGTGCCAGCAGCTCTAGGGTCGCGGATACGCAGTATTTT.

The V call is TRBV4-1, the J call TRBJ2-7; D gene ambiguous. CDR1 is MGHRA and CDR2 is YSYEKL in the germline V gene. The CDR3 has 14 amino acids. The V end was cut by 6 bases, the J end by 2 bases, with 14 bases between. Here the CDR3 DNA reads TGCGCCAGCAGGCCCGGGTCCTCTGCCTACGAGCAGTACTTC. It translates to CASRPGSSAYEQYF.

V is TRBV18 and J is TRBJ2-1, with D possibly TRBD1 on 5 matching bases. V lost 3 bases, J lost 4 bases, and 13 bases lay in between. The germline gives CDR1 KGHSH, CDR2 LQKENI. The length of the CDR3 is 15 residues. CDR3 region: CASSPPGAAYNEQFF. In nucleotides, the CDR3 is TGTGCCAGCTCACCCCCTGGGGCGGCGTACAATGAGCAGTTCTTC.

The V call is TRBV2, the J call TRBJ2-2; no firm D call. Germline CDR1 reads SNHLY; CDR2 reads FYNNEI. CDR3 length: 13 amino acids. V was clipped by 7 bases and J by 2 bases, with 8 bases between them. This chain's CDR3 is CASIDRNTGELFF. DNA of the CDR3: TGTGCCAGCATAGATCGTAACACCGGGGAGCTGTTTTTT.